One and the same sample provided the 30 T cell receptor beta chains below, sequenced in a study of spatial heterogeneity in lung cancer. TCRdb analysed the 5' RACE reads with MiXCR anew, one entry per CDR3 protein. The top ten clones hold 16% of a sample with under 150,000 distinct CDR3 sequences, more than 9% of them seen once. As for time point: blood at routine non-recurrence follow-up after resection. Sequencing of whole RNA from tumor, nontumor lung or frozen PBMC involved no sorting. Source: PBMCs, taken at follow-up. These receptors originate from a male donor with early-stage non-small cell lung cancer.

This clonotype was counted many times. J is TRBJ1-3 and V is TRBV3-1; D call uncertain. The germline V gene encodes CDR1 LGHDT and CDR2 YNNKEL (reference sequence). The CDR3 runs to 15 residues. With 2 bases removed from V and 0 bases from J, the gap between germline ends came to 8 bases. The CDR3 DNA reads as TGTGCCAGCAGCCAAACCCACAGCTCTGGAAACACCATATATTTT. It yields the protein CASSQTHSSGNTIYF. The full variable domain, rest sourced from reference TRBV3-1 and TRBJ1-3, is DTAVSQTPKYLVTQMGNDKSIKCEQNLGHDTMYWYKQDSKKFLKIMFSYNNKELIINETVPNRFSPKSPDKAHLNLHINSLELGDSAVYFCASSQTHSSGNTIYFGEGSWLTVV.

This clonotype turned up a few times. V and J are TRBV4-3 and TRBJ2-2; tentative D call: TRBD1 (5 bases). The ends were cut back, 5 bases at V and 0 bases at J, with 16 bases in the middle. CDR3 length: 17 residues. Germline CDR1 reads LGHNA; CDR2 reads YSLEER. CDR3 in amino acids: CASSARTSLTNTGELFF. In DNA form, the CDR3 reads TGCGCCAGCAGCGCCCGGACATCCCTGACGAACACCGGGGAGCTGTTTTTT.

The gene calls are TRBV7-9 and TRBJ1-2; D gene uncertain. The germline V gene has CDR1 SEHNR and CDR2 FQNEAQ (reference sequence). The CDR3 runs 12 residues. V lost 1 base and J 5 bases, leaving 5 bases between the germline ends. The CDR3 here is CASSLEEYGYTF. CDR3 DNA: TGTGCCAGCAGCTTAGAAGAGTATGGCTACACCTTC. Full variable domain (missing parts from reference TRBV7-9 and TRBJ1-2): DTGVSQNPRHKITKRGQNVTFRCDPISEHNRLYWYRQTLGQGPEFLTYFQNEAQLEKSRLLSDRFSAERPKGSFSTLEIQRTEQGDSAMYLCASSLEEYGYTFGSGTRLTVV.

This clonotype was counted a few times. The rearrangement uses TRBV29-1 and TRBJ1-2, with 7 bases identical to TRBD1. The CDR3 length is 13 residues. From germline, CDR1 is SQVTM and CDR2 ANQGSEA. The V segment lost 7 bases and the J segment 6 bases; nucleotides outside the gene matches: 11. CDR3 sequence (DNA): TGCAGCGCCCGGACAGGCCGCACAGATGGCTACACCTTC. Its translation: CSARTGRTDGYTF.

This clonotype was seen only a few times. The rearrangement links TRBV24-1 to TRBJ2-3; unclear D gene. V lost 1 base to trimming and J lost 4 bases, with 14 bases between them. CDR1 KGHDR and CDR2 SFDVKD come from the germline V gene. The CDR3 length is 16 residues. The CDR3 DNA is TGTGCCACCAGTGATTTCGGCACAGATGGGGCAGATACGCAGTATTTT. Translation gives CATSDFGTDGADTQYF.

The gene calls are TRBV7-2 and TRBJ2-4, with unresolved D. The germline V gene has CDR1 SGHTA and CDR2 FQGNSA. This CDR3 is 14 amino acids long. V was cut by 1 base and J by 7 bases, with 11 bases left in between. The CDR3: CASSLDGLSNIQYF. The CDR3 DNA sequence: TGTGCCAGCAGCTTAGACGGTCTGTCGAACATTCAGTACTTC.

This clonotype has only a few counts. The V gene is TRBV27, the J gene TRBJ1-5; D unresolved. The CDR3 length is 13 residues. V lost 3 bases to trimming and J lost 4 bases, with 7 bases between them. Germline V CDR1 and CDR2: MNHEY, SMNVEV (reference sequence). CDR3 nucleotide sequence: TGTGCCAGCAGTTTCGACCGAAATCAGCCCCAGCATTTT. Protein product: CASSFDRNQPQHF.

At least ten counts were recorded for this clonotype. The V and J genes are TRBV5-6 and TRBJ1-2, with 7 bases identical to TRBD1. CDR3 length: 14 residues. V trimming: 5 bases; J trimming: 3 bases; junction bases outside the gene matches: 7. Germline V lookup: CDR1 SGHDT, CDR2 YYEEEE. The CDR3 loop is CASRLTGDDYGYTF. The CDR3 DNA reads TGTGCCAGCAGATTAACAGGGGATGACTATGGCTACACCTTC.

The rearrangement uses TRBV3-1 and TRBJ2-2; D call uncertain. Germline assignment: CDR1 LGHDT and CDR2 YNNKEL (reference sequence). The CDR3 is 13 amino acids. Trimming took 2 bases from V and 4 from J, leaving 5 bases between them. DNA of the CDR3: TGTGCCAGCAGCCAAAGTACCACCGGGGAGCTGTTTTTT. Its translation is CASSQSTTGELFF.

The chain is built from TRBV3-1 and TRBJ2-2; 8 bases match TRBD1. Trimming took 2 bases from V and 0 from J; bases not matched to a gene: 2. The CDR3 length is 16 residues. Germline V lookup: CDR1 LGHDT, CDR2 YNNKEL (reference sequence). CDR3 in amino acids: CASSQRTGTNTGELFF. The CDR3 nucleotides are TGTGCCAGCAGCCAACGGACAGGGACGAACACCGGGGAGCTGTTTTTT.

This clonotype was seen repeatedly, ten times or more. The chain joins TRBV12-3 or TRBV12-4 to TRBJ2-3, with D possibly TRBD2 on 5 matching bases. Trimming took 6 bases from V and 8 from J, leaving 9 bases between them. The CDR3 totals 11 residues. CDR3 DNA: TGTGCCAGCAGAGGTGAGGGTACGCAGTATTTT. Translation gives CASRGEGTQYF.

This clonotype was found many times. CDR3 sequence (DNA): TGTGCCAGCAGTGAGCAGGGGGATGAGCAGTTCTTC. Encoded protein: CASSEQGDEQFF. This chain joins TRBV2 and TRBJ2-1; TRBD1 matches at 7 bases. Germline V gene data show CDR1 as SNHLY and CDR2 as FYNNEI. Trimming took 3 bases from V and 8 from J; bases not matched to a gene: 1. The CDR3 runs to 12 residues. The variable domain in full, with the rest retrieved from reference TRBV2 and TRBJ2-1, is EPEVTQTPSHQVTQMGQEVILRCVPISNHLYFYWYRQILGQKVEFLVSFYNNEISEKSEIFDDQFSVERPDGSNFTLKIRSTKLEDSAMYFCASSEQGDEQFFGPGTRLTVL.

The V call is TRBV12-3 or TRBV12-4, the J call TRBJ2-2; D is unresolved. The V and J ends lost 7 bases and 4 bases respectively, with 7 bases between them. The CDR3 is 12 amino acids. CDR3 in amino acids: CASTLFTGELFF. The CDR3 DNA reads TGTGCCAGCACTCTCTTCACCGGGGAGCTGTTTTTT.

This clonotype showed up just a few times. This sequence joins TRBV5-5 and TRBJ2-6; perhaps TRBD2 as D (5 bases). V was shortened by 4 bases and J by 0 bases, with 11 bases between the two germline ends. CDR3 length: 16 amino acids. Germline CDR1 SGHKS, CDR2 YYEKEE (reference sequence). This CDR3 reads CASSPEVFSGANVLTF. CDR3 DNA sequence: TGTGCCAGCAGCCCGGAGGTCTTCTCTGGGGCCAACGTCCTGACTTTC.

This clonotype was seen only a few times. The CDR3 sequence: CASSYSTGGSYNEQFF. For the CDR3, the DNA is TGTGCCAGCAGTTACTCGACCGGGGGTTCCTACAATGAGCAGTTCTTC. The chain combines TRBV6-2 or TRBV6-3 with TRBJ2-1; possibly TRBD2 for D (6 bases). This CDR3 has 16 residues. Per the germline V gene, CDR1 is MNHEY and CDR2 is SVGEGT. Trimming cost V 0 bases and J 1 base, with 10 bases left between them.

The chain combines TRBV5-4 with TRBJ1-6; weak D call: TRBD1 (6 bases). Germline lookup yields CDR1 SGHNT and CDR2 YYREEE (reference sequence). V lost 6 bases, J lost 12 bases, and 25 bases lay in between. There are 16 residues in the CDR3. As DNA, the CDR3 is TGTGCCAGCATGGAGTCCGAAAAGGGGGTCCGGGAACCCCTCCACTTT. It translates to CASMESEKGVREPLHF.

This clonotype was detected a few times. This chain connects TRBV6-5 to TRBJ2-7; perhaps TRBD2 as D (5 bases). The V and J ends lost 6 bases and 2 bases respectively, with 14 bases between them. Germline-derived CDR1 and CDR2 are MNHEY and SVGAGI. The CDR3 runs to 14 residues. The chain's CDR3 is CASSVPGGTYEQYF. CDR3 nucleotide sequence: TGTGCCAGCAGCGTACCCGGAGGTACCTACGAGCAGTACTTC.

In this sample, this clonotype turned up a few times. This chain links TRBV20-1 with TRBJ2-3, with 9 nucleotides matching TRBD2. The CDR3 consists of 14 residues. CDR1 is DFQATT, CDR2 SNEGSKA, per germline (reference sequence). V was pared by 7 bases and J by 0 bases, with 5 bases of the junction left unmatched. CDR3: CSVPSGASTDTQYF. The CDR3 coding sequence is TGCAGTGTACCTAGCGGGGCTAGCACAGATACGCAGTATTTT.

The V gene is TRBV2, the J gene TRBJ1-1, with D tentatively TRBD1 (6 bases). Trimming removed 5 bases from V and 0 bases from J, with 10 bases in between. The CDR3 extends over 14 amino acids. Germline CDR1 reads SNHLY; CDR2 reads FYNNEI. The CDR3, as DNA: TGTGCCAGCAGTAACAGGGATATGAACACTGAAGCTTTCTTT. It specifies CASSNRDMNTEAFF.

The genes are TRBV29-1 and TRBJ2-5; D gene uncertain. V was trimmed by 3 bases and J by 5 bases, leaving 1 base between them. The length of the CDR3 is 9 residues. CDR1 is SQVTM, CDR2 ANQGSEA, per germline. CDR3 in DNA: TGCAGCGTTGACGAGACCCAGTACTTC. Translating gives CSVDETQYF.

This clonotype was observed a few times. The J gene is TRBJ2-4, the V gene TRBV24-1; 10 bases are a match to TRBD1. Germline values: CDR1 KGHDR, CDR2 SFDVKD. V gave up 3 bases and J gave up 4 bases; unmatched junction bases: 5. There are 16 residues in the CDR3. The chain's CDR3 is CATSDRTGGSKNIQYF. The CDR3, as DNA: TGTGCCACCAGTGATAGGACAGGGGGTTCGAAAAACATTCAGTACTTC.

The genes are TRBV6-2 or TRBV6-3 and TRBJ2-7; D uncertain. CDR1 is MNHEY and CDR2 is SVGEGT in the germline V gene. V was pared by 8 bases and J by 0 bases, with 11 bases between. This CDR3 has 13 amino acids. CDR3 protein: CASHVTGSYEQYF. Here the CDR3 DNA reads TGTGCCAGCCACGTCACGGGCTCCTACGAGCAGTACTTC.

The V call is TRBV5-1, the J call TRBJ2-7; 9 bases match TRBD1. Germline CDR1 and CDR2: SGHRS and YFSETQ. Germline trimming cut 3 bases from V and 0 bases from J; bases unmatched to any gene: 4. There are 15 residues in the CDR3. CDR3 bases: TGCGCCAGCAGCTCGCCGGGACAGGGCTCCTACGAGCAGTACTTC. This sequence encodes CASSSPGQGSYEQYF.

This chain uses TRBV12-3 or TRBV12-4 with TRBJ1-5, with D hard to call. This CDR3 contains 17 residues. V lost 3 bases, J lost 4 bases, and 19 bases lay in between. The CDR3 nucleotides read TGTGCCAGCAGTTTGTCTCGCAGTCGCGGCCGAAATCAGCCCCAGCATTTT. Amino acids: CASSLSRSRGRNQPQHF.

This clonotype was found a few times. V is TRBV24-1 and J is TRBJ1-1; 9 bases fit TRBD1. The CDR3 extends over 14 amino acids. J lost 0 bases, V lost 7 bases, and 2 bases had no gene match. CDR1 KGHDR and CDR2 SFDVKD come from the germline V gene. The chain's CDR3 is CATRGTGMNTEAFF. The CDR3 DNA sequence: TGTGCCACCAGGGGGACAGGGATGAACACTGAAGCTTTCTTT.

This clonotype came up a few times. The rearrangement uses TRBV6-5 and TRBJ1-2, with 7 bases lining up with TRBD1. This CDR3 has 14 amino acids. Germline CDR1 is MNHEY and CDR2 is SVGAGI. V trimming: 9 bases; J trimming: 1 base; junction bases outside the gene matches: 8. CDR3 residues: CASGGTADNYGYTF. CDR3 nucleotide sequence: TGTGCCAGTGGAGGGACAGCAGATAACTATGGCTACACCTTC.

V is TRBV7-2 and J is TRBJ2-5; D not resolved. Germline-derived CDR1 and CDR2 are SGHTA and FQGNSA. The CDR3 length is 14 residues. V gave up 5 bases and J gave up 1 base, with 11 bases separating them. The CDR3 here is CASSRSRTQETQYF. In nucleotides, the CDR3 is TGTGCCAGCAGCCGCTCCAGGACCCAAGAGACCCAGTACTTC. Looking up the rest from reference TRBV7-2 and TRBJ2-5 gives the full variable domain: GAGVSQSPSNKVTEKGKDVELRCDPISGHTALYWYRQSLGQGLEFLIYFQGNSAPDKSGLPSDRFSAERTGGSVSTLTIQRTQQEDSAVYLCASSRSRTQETQYFGPGTRLLVL.

This clonotype showed up many times. J is TRBJ1-2 and V is TRBV29-1; 9 bases agree with TRBD1. Germline CDR1 SQVTM, CDR2 ANQGSEA. Unmatched junction bases numbered 7, after V lost 4 bases and J lost 4 bases. The CDR3 extends over 14 amino acids. The CDR3 region has the DNA TGCAGCGTTGTCCCGACAGGGGGGAGCTATGGCTACACCTTC. Its translation: CSVVPTGGSYGYTF.

The chain employs TRBV29-1 and TRBJ1-1; D uncertain. The CDR3 totals 11 residues. Germline-derived CDR1 and CDR2 are SQVTM and ANQGSEA. Trimming shortened V by 5 bases and J by 2 bases, and 6 bases separated the two germline ends. The CDR3 coding sequence is TGCAGCGTTCAACACAACACTGAAGCTTTCTTT. It specifies CSVQHNTEAFF.

This chain connects TRBV5-4 to TRBJ2-6, with unresolved D. In germline, CDR1 is SGHNT, CDR2 YYREEE (reference sequence). The CDR3 contains 13 residues. Trimming removed 2 bases at V and 3 bases at J, with 3 bases between. In nucleotides, the CDR3 is TGTGCCAGCAGCTTATATGGGGCCAACGTCCTGACTTTC. Translating gives CASSLYGANVLTF.